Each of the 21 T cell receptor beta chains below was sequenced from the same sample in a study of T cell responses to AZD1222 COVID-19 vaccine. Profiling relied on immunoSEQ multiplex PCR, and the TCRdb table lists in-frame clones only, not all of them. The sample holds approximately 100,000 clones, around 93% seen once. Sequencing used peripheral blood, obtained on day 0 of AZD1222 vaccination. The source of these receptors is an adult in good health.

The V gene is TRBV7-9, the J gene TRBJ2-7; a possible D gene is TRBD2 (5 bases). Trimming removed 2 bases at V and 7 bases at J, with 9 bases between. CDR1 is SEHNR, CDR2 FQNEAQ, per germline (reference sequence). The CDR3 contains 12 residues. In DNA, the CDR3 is TGTGCCAGCAGCTTAAGCCGCGGGGAGCAGTACTTC. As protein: CASSLSRGEQYF.

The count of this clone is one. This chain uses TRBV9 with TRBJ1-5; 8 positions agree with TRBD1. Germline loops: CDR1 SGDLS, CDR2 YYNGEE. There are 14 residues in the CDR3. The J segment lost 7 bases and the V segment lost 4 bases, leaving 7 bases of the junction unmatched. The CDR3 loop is CASSSQGAMQPQHF. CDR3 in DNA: TGTGCCAGCAGCTCCCAGGGGGCCATGCAGCCCCAGCATTTT.

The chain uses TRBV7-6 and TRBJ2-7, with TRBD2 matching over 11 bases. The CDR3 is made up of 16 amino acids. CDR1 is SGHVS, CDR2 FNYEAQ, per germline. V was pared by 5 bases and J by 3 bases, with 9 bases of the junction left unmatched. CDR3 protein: CASSALAGGSGYEQYF. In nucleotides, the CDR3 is TGTGCCAGCAGCGCTCTAGCGGGAGGTTCTGGCTACGAGCAGTACTTC.

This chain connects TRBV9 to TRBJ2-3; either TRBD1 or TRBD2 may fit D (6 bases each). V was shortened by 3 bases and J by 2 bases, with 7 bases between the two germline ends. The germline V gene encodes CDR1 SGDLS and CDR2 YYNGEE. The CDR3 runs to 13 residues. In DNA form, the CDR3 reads TGTGCCAGCAGCGGGGGGGCCACAGATACGCAGTATTTT. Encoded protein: CASSGGATDTQYF. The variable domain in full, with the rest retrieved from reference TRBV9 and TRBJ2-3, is DSGVTQTPKHLITATGQRVTLRCSPRSGDLSVYWYQQSLDQGLQFLIQYYNGEERAKGNILERFSAQQFPDLHSELNLSSLELGDSALYFCASSGGATDTQYFGPGTRLTVL.

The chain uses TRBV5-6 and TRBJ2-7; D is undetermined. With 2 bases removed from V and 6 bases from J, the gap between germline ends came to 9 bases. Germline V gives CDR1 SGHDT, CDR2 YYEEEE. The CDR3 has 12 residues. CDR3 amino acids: CASSLALTEQYF. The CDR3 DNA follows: TGTGCCAGCAGCTTAGCTCTGACCGAGCAGTACTTC. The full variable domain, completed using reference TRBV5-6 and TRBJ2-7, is DAGVTQSPTHLIKTRGQQVTLRCSPKSGHDTVSWYQQALGQGPQFIFQYYEEEERQRGNFPDRFSGHQFPNYSSELNVNALLLGDSALYLCASSLALTEQYFGPGTRLTVT.

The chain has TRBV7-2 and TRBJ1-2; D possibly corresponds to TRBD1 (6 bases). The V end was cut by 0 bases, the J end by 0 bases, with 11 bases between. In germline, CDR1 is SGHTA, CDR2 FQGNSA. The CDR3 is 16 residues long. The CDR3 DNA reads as TGTGCCAGCAGCTTAGCGGGGGCAGGAGCTAACTATGGCTACACCTTC. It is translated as CASSLAGAGANYGYTF.

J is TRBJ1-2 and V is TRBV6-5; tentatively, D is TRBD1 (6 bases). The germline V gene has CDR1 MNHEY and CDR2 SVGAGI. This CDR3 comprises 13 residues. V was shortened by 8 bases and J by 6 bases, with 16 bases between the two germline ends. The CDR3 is CASPPTGKDGYTF. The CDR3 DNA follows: TGTGCCAGCCCCCCGACAGGCAAGGATGGCTACACCTTC.

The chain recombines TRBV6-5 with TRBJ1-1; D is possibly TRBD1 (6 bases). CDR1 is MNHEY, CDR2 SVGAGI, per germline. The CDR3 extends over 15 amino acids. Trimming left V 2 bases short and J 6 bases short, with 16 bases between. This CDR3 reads CASSYRDGGQAEAFF. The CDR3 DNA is TGTGCCAGCAGTTACCGGGACGGGGGGCAGGCTGAAGCTTTCTTT.

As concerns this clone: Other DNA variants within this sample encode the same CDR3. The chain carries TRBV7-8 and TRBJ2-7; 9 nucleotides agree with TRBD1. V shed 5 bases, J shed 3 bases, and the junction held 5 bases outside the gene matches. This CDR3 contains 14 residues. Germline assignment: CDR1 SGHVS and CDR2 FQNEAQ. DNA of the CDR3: TGTGCCAGCAGCCCCCAGGACAGGGGCTACGAGCAGTACTTC. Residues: CASSPQDRGYEQYF. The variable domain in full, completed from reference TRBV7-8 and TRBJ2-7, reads GAGVSQSPRYKVAKRGQDVALRCDPISGHVSLFWYQQALGQGPEFLTYFQNEAQLDKSGLPSDRFFAERPEGSVSTLKIQRTQQEDSAVYLCASSPQDRGYEQYFGPGTRLTVT.

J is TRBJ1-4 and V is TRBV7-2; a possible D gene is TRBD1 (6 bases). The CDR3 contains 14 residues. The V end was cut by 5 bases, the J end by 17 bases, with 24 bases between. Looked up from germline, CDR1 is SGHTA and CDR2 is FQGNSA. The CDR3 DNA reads TGTGCCAGCAGCCCAGAGGGGGTGACGGGACCGAGATTTTTT. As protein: CASSPEGVTGPRFF. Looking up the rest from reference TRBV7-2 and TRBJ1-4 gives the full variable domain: GAGVSQSPSNKVTEKGKDVELRCDPISGHTALYWYRQSLGQGLEFLIYFQGNSAPDKSGLPSDRFSAERTGGSVSTLTIQRTQQEDSAVYLCASSPEGVTGPRFFGSGTQLSVL.

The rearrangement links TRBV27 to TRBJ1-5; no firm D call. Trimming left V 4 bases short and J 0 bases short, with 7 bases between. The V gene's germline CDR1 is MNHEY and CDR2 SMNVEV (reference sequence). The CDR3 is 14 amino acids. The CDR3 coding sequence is TGTGCCAGCAGTTATAAGGATAGCAATCAGCCCCAGCATTTT. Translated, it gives CASSYKDSNQPQHF.

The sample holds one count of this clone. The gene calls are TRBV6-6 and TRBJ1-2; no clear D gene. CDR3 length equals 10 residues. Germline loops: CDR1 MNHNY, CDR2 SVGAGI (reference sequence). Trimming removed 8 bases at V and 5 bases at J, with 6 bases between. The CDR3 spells CASGVYGYTF. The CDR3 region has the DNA TGTGCCAGCGGAGTGTATGGCTACACCTTC.

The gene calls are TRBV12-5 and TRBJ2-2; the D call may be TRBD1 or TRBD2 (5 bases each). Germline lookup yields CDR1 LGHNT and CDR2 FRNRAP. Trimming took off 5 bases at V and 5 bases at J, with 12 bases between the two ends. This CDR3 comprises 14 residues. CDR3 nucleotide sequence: TGTGCTAGTGGTCCCCCGTGGGGGACCGGGGAGCTGTTTTTT. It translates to CASGPPWGTGELFF.

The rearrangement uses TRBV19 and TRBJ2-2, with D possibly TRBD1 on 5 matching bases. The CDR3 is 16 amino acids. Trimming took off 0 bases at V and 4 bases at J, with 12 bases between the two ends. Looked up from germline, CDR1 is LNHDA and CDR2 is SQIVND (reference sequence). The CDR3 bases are TGTGCCAGTAGTATAGATCAAGGGGTCGGCACCGGGGAGCTGTTTTTT. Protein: CASSIDQGVGTGELFF.

The CDR3, as DNA: TGTGCCAGCAGCCAAGGAGATACGCAGTATTTT. Encoded protein: CASSQGDTQYF. The chain employs TRBV14 and TRBJ2-3; D gene uncertain. V lost 1 base and J 5 bases, leaving 1 base between the germline ends. This CDR3 spans 11 amino acids. CDR1 and CDR2 (germline): SGHDN, FVKESK. Variable domain in full (rest from reference TRBV14 and TRBJ2-3): EAGVTQFPSHSVIEKGQTVTLRCDPISGHDNLYWYRRVMGKEIKFLLHFVKESKQDESGMPNNRFLAERTGGTYSTLKVQPAELEDSGVYFCASSQGDTQYFGPGTRLTVL.

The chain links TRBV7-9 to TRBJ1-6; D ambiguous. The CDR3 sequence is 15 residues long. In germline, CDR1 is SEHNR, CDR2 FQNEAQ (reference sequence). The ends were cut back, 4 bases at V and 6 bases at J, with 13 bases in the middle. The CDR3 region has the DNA TGTGCCAGCAGCTCGTGGGAATCGGGTAATTCACCCCTCCACTTT. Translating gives CASSSWESGNSPLHF.

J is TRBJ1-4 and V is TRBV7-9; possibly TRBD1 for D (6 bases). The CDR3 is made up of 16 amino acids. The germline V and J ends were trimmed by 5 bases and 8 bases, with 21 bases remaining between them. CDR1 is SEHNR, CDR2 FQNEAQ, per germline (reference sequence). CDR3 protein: CASSQDRGSQKEKLFF. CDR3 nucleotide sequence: TGTGCCAGCAGCCAGGACAGAGGGAGTCAGAAGGAAAAACTGTTTTTT.

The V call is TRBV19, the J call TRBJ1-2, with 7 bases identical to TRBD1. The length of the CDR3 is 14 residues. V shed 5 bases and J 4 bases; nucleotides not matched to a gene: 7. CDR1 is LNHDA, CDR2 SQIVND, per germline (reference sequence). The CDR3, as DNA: TGTGCCAGTAGTGAGAGACAGGGAACCTATGGCTACACCTTC. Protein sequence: CASSERQGTYGYTF.

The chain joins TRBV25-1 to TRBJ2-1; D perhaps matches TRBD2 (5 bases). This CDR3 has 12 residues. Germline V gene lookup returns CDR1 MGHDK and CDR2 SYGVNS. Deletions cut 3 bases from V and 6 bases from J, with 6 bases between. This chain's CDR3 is CASSDRGNEQFF. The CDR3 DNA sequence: TGTGCCAGCAGTGACCGGGGCAATGAGCAGTTCTTC.

The CDR3 sequence: CASSGPGQGSRNYEQYF. In DNA form, the CDR3 reads TGTGCCAGCAGTGGCCCGGGACAGGGGTCACGAAACTACGAGCAGTACTTC. J is TRBJ2-7 and V is TRBV28; 10 nucleotides align to TRBD1. V lost 5 bases, J lost 3 bases, and 13 bases stayed unmatched. The CDR3 length is 17 residues. Germline V lookup: CDR1 MDHEN, CDR2 SYDVKM.

The CDR3 loop is CASSFSTGPKTNNNEQFF. CDR3 sequence (DNA): TGTGCCAGCAGCTTTTCGACAGGACCCAAAACTAATAACAATGAGCAGTTCTTC. The rearrangement links TRBV5-4 to TRBJ2-1; D might be TRBD1 (6 bases). The CDR3 is 18 residues long. Germline V gene data show CDR1 as SGHNT and CDR2 as YYREEE (reference sequence). V shed 2 bases and J shed 5 bases, with 23 bases lying between them.